This T cell receptor (beta chain) emerged from a study of T cell changes during pregnancy in multiple sclerosis. Produced via immunoSEQ multiplex PCR; TCRdb's table is partial and in-frame only. Here the sample spans some 46,000 clones, around 93% being singletons. Germline-derived CDR1 and CDR2 are SEHNR and FQNEAQ (reference sequence). The CDR3 has 15 residues. V was pared by 4 bases and J by 4 bases, with 5 bases of the junction left unmatched. The starting material was peripheral blood, obtained in the third trimester of pregnancy. J is TRBJ2-3 and V is TRBV7-9; 10 bases fit TRBD1. This TCR was sampled from a female donor with multiple sclerosis, enrolled in a pregnancy study. The CDR3 DNA reads TGTGCCAGCAGCTGGCCGGGACAGGGGTCAGATACGCAGTATTTT. Residues: CASSWPGQGSDTQYF.